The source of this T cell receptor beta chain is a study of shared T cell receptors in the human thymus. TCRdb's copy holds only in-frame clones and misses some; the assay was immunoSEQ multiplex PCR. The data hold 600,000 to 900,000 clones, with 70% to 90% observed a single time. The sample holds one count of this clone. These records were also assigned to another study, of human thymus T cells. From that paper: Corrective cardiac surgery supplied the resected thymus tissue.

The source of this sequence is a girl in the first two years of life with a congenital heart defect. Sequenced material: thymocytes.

The CDR3 DNA follows: TGTGCCACCGGATGGGGGAAGGGGACAGCAGAGACCCAGTACTTC. This translates into CATGWGKGTAETQYF. The rearrangement uses TRBV15 and TRBJ2-5, with 7 bases fitting TRBD1. The CDR3 is made up of 15 amino acids. CDR1 is LNHNV, CDR2 YYDKDF, per germline (reference sequence). The trim removed 8 bases at V and 4 bases at J, leaving 13 bases unmatched.